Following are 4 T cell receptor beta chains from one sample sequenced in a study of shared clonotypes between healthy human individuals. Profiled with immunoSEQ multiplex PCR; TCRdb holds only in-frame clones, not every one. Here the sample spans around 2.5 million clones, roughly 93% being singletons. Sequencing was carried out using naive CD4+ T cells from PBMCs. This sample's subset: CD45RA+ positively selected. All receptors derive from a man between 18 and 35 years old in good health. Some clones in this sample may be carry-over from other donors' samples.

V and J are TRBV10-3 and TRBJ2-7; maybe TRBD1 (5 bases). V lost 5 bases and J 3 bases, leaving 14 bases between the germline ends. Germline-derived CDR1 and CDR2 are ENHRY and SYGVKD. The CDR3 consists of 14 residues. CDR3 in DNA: TGTGCCATCAGTTTCATCCGGCAGGGCTACGAGCAGTACTTC. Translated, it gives CAISFIRQGYEQYF.

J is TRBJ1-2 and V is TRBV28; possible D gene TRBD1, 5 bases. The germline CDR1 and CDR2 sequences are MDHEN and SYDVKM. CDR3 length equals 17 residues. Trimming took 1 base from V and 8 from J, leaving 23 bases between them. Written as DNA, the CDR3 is TGTGCCAGCAGTTTATTGTCCCCTTCGTGGCAGGCAGGGGGCTACACCTTC. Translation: CASSLLSPSWQAGGYTF.

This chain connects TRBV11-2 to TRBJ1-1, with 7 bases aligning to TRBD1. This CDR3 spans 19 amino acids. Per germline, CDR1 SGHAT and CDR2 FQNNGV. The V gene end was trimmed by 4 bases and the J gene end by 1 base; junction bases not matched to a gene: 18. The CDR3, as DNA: TGTGCCAGCAGCTCTTTGAACAGGGGAGGAGGTTTAGGGAACACTGAAGCTTTCTTT. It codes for CASSSLNRGGGLGNTEAFF.

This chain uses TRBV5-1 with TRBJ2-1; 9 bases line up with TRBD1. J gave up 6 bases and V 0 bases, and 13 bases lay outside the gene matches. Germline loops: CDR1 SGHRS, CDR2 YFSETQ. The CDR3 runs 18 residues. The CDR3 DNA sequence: TGCGCCAGCAGCTTGGAGGGACAGGGAAGACTAAGTGGCAATGAGCAGTTCTTC. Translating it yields CASSLEGQGRLSGNEQFF.